This TCR beta chain was sequenced in a study of long-term antiretroviral therapy in people with HIV. HIV-positive participants were all treated in the United States. Looked up from germline, CDR1 is LGHNA and CDR2 is YNFKEQ. V was clipped by 0 bases and J by 2 bases, with 6 bases between them. The CDR3 loop spans 14 amino acids. Version v3.0 of the immunoSEQ assay ran at survey level. Sequencing was performed with immunoSEQ multiplex PCR; in TCRdb, only in-frame clones are kept and a portion is missing. The sample lists 28,000 or so clones, 93% occurring once. This chain links TRBV4-2 with TRBJ2-3; D is unresolved. Sequencing was performed on unsorted PBMCs, taken 6.2 years after starting antiretroviral therapy. The receptor was derived from a man between 40 and 49 years old with HIV. CDR3 DNA sequence: TGTGCCAGCAGCCAAGAACAAAACACAGATACGCAGTATTTT. Residues: CASSQEQNTDTQYF.